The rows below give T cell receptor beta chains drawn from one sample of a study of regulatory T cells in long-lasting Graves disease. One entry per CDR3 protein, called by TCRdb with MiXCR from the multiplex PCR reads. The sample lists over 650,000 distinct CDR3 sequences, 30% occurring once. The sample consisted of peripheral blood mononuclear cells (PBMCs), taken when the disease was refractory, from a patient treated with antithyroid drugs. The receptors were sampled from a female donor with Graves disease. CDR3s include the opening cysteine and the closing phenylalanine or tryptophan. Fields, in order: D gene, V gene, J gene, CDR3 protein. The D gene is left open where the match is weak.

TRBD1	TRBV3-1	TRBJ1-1	CASSFPDRVAEAFF
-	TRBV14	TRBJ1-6	CASSQDLGSPLHF
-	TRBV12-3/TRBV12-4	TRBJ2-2	CASSGFSSGELFF
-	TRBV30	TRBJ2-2	CAWSVDGSGELFF
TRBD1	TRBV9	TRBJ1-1	CASSASGTVSFANTEAFF
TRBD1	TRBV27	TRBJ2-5	CASRYKQGVLDETQYF
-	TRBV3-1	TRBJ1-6	CASSQVRGNSPLHF
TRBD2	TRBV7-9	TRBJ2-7	CASSTRAGGREQYF
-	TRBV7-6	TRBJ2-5	CASSLGDLQETQYF
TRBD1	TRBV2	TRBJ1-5	CASSPTGVAAQHF
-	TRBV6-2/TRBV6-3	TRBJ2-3	CASSEARGDTQYF
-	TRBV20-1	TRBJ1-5	CSARDFGWSNQPQHF
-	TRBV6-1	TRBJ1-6	CASVKATGGQESPLHF
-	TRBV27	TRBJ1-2	CASSKWDRDGYTF
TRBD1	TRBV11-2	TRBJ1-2	CASSFRDRGLYGYTF
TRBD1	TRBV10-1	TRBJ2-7	CASKVGTGDPVWYYEQYF
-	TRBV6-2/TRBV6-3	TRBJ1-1	CASSYAENTEAFF
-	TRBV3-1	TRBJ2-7	CASSQFVASQDEQYF
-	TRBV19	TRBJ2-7	CASSIGTRLRDNSYEQYF
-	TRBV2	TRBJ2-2	CASSGGPGGGELFF
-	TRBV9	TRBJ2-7	CASSVGPRQGRNEQYF
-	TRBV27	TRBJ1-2	CASSSLSVTGVGGYTF
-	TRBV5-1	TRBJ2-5	CASSFVSDQETQYF
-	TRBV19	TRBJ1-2	CASSIAGMGYTF
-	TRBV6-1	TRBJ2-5	CATGRQESRQETQYF
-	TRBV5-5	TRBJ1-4	CASSLFDEKLFF
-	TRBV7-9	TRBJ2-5	CASSVGGQGPETQYF
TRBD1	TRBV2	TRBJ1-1	CASSAGGPREAFF
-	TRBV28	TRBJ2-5	CASRRTPEGQETQYF